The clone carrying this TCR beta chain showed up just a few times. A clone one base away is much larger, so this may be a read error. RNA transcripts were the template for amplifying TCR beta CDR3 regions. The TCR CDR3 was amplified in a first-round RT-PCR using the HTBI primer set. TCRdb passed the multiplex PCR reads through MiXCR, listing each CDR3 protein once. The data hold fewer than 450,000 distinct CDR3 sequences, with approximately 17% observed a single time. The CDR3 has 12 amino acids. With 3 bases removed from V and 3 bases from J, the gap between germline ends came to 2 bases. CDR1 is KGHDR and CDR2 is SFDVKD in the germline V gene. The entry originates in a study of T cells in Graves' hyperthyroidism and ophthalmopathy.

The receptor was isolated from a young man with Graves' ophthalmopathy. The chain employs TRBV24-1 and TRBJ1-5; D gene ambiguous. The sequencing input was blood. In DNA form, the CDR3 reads TGTGCCACCAGTGATACCAATCAGCCCCAGCATTTT. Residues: CATSDTNQPQHF.